Detailed here is one T cell receptor (beta chain). The data originate from a study of shared clonotypes between healthy human individuals. Trimming shortened V by 2 bases and J by 0 bases, and 8 bases separated the two germline ends. Germline assignment: CDR1 PRHDT and CDR2 FYEKMQ (reference sequence). This CDR3 is built from 14 residues. The naive CD8 fraction comprised CD45RO-negative cells positively selected for CCR7 and excluded terminally differentiated effector memory CD45RA+ cells. Profiled with immunoSEQ multiplex PCR; TCRdb holds only in-frame clones, not every one. Of about 1,900,000 clones in the sample, roughly 95% were seen once.

The chain recombines TRBV13 with TRBJ2-7, with D tentatively TRBD1 (5 bases). Sequencing was done on a sample of naive CD8+ T cells sorted from blood. The clonotype comes from a man younger than 30 in good health. The CDR3 spells CASSLRQSSYEQYF. As DNA, the CDR3 is TGTGCCAGCAGCTTACGACAGAGCTCCTACGAGCAGTACTTC. Filled out from reference TRBV13 and TRBJ2-7, the complete variable domain reads AAGVIQSPRHLIKEKRETATLKCYPIPRHDTVYWYQQGPGQDPQFLISFYEKMQSDKGSIPDRFSAQQFSDYHSELNMSSLELGDSALYFCASSLRQSSYEQYFGPGTRLTVT.